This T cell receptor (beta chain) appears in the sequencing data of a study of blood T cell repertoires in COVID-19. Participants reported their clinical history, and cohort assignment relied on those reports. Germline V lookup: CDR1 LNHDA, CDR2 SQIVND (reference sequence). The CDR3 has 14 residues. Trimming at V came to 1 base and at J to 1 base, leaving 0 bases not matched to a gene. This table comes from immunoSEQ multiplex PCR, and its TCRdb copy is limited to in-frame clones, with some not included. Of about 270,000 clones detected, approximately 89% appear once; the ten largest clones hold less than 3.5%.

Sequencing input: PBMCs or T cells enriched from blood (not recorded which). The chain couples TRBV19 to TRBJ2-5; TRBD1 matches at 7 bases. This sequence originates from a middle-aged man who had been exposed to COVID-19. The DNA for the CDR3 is TGTGCCAGTAGTATAGGGGACAGCCAAGAGACCCAGTACTTC. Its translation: CASSIGDSQETQYF.